These 9 T cell receptor beta chains were sequenced from one sample in a study of cytomegalovirus exposure and HLA in healthy donors (dated by TCRdb to about 2017). The library came from the immunoSEQ multiplex PCR assay. For the multiplex PCR, a mixture combining 60 forward primers for TCR Vbeta segments and 13 reverse primers for TCR Jbeta segments was used. TCRdb provides this immuneACCESS table in a form limited to in-frame rearrangements. Some clones are lacking; in checked studies, under half of them reflect an unresolved V gene, and why the rest are absent is not known. The sample has around 130,000 clones on record, 7% to 9.5% of them singletons. The ten largest make up approximately 6% of the sample. What was sequenced was PBMCs. The receptors were sampled from a woman aged 40 to 55 in good health and CMV-seropositive.

As DNA, the CDR3 is TGTGCCAGCAGCGCCCGACAGCGGAACACTGAAGCTTTCTTT. It encodes CASSARQRNTEAFF. This chain links TRBV9 with TRBJ1-1, with D possibly TRBD1 on 5 matching bases. This CDR3 spans 14 amino acids. V was cut by 3 bases and J by 1 base, with 10 bases left in between. CDR1 SGDLS and CDR2 YYNGEE come from the germline V gene.

This clone was seen a few times. The rearrangement uses TRBV9 and TRBJ1-1; TRBD1 aligns across 8 bases. Unmatched junction bases numbered 6, after V lost 4 bases and J lost 7 bases. This CDR3 comprises 13 residues. Germline CDR1 and CDR2: SGDLS and YYNGEE. The CDR3 DNA follows: TGTGCCAGCAGCTCGAGACAGGGGTTTGAAGCTTTCTTT. As protein: CASSSRQGFEAFF.

This clone was recorded a few times. The chain is built from TRBV19 and TRBJ1-2, with 7 positions matching TRBD1. Germline trimming cut 7 bases from V and 4 bases from J; bases unmatched to any gene: 9. The CDR3 contains 14 residues. The germline CDR1 and CDR2 sequences are LNHDA and SQIVND (reference sequence). The DNA for the CDR3 is TGTGCCAGTAATCGACAGGGCGGCTCCTATGGCTACACCTTC. Amino acid sequence: CASNRQGGSYGYTF.

V gene TRBV7-2 combines with J gene TRBJ1-1; D not resolved. The germline V gene has CDR1 SGHTA and CDR2 FQGNSA. The CDR3 covers 14 residues. V was cut by 2 bases and J by 1 base, with 8 bases left in between. CDR3 amino acids: CASSLWQENTEAFF. The DNA of the CDR3 is TGTGCCAGCAGCTTATGGCAGGAGAACACTGAAGCTTTCTTT. Full variable domain (missing parts from reference TRBV7-2 and TRBJ1-1): GAGVSQSPSNKVTEKGKDVELRCDPISGHTALYWYRQSLGQGLEFLIYFQGNSAPDKSGLPSDRFSAERTGGSVSTLTIQRTQQEDSAVYLCASSLWQENTEAFFGQGTRLTVV.

V gene TRBV5-1 combines with J gene TRBJ1-2; 9 nucleotides line up with TRBD1. The CDR3 spans 14 residues. J gave up 8 bases and V 4 bases, and 9 bases lay outside the gene matches. Germline CDR1 and CDR2: SGHRS and YFSETQ. CDR3 in amino acids: CASSATGGFGGYTF. In DNA form, the CDR3 reads TGCGCCAGCAGCGCGACAGGGGGTTTCGGCGGCTACACCTTC.

This clone was seen a handful of times. The rearrangement links TRBV7-2 to TRBJ2-7; TRBD1 matches at 7 bases. The CDR3 totals 14 residues. J lost 4 bases, V lost 3 bases, and 6 bases had no gene match. Germline loops: CDR1 SGHTA, CDR2 FQGNSA. The CDR3 is CASSFDRVSYEQYF. DNA of the CDR3: TGTGCCAGCAGCTTCGACAGGGTATCGTACGAGCAGTACTTC.

This clone was counted only a few times. The chain links TRBV18 to TRBJ2-3; 7 positions agree with TRBD2. This CDR3 is 14 amino acids long. Germline CDR1 reads KGHSH; CDR2 reads LQKENI. The V gene end was trimmed by 2 bases and the J gene end by 2 bases; junction bases not matched to a gene: 1. The CDR3 sequence is CASSPERDTDTQYF. CDR3 nucleotides: TGTGCCAGCTCACCAGAGCGGGACACAGATACGCAGTATTTT. The full variable domain, completed using reference TRBV18 and TRBJ2-3, is NAGVMQNPRHLVRRRGQEARLRCSPMKGHSHVYWYRQLPEEGLKFMVYLQKENIIDESGMPKERFSAEFPKEGPSILRIQQVVRGDSAAYFCASSPERDTDTQYFGPGTRLTVL.

This clone turned up a few times. The chain uses TRBV5-4 and TRBJ2-3; D is unclear. The CDR3 is 14 residues long. Trimming pared 4 bases from V and 1 base from J, leaving 10 bases between. The germline V gene encodes CDR1 SGHNT and CDR2 YYREEE (reference sequence). CDR3 amino acids: CASSTRSGTDTQYF. In DNA form, the CDR3 reads TGTGCCAGCAGCACCCGGAGCGGCACAGATACGCAGTATTTT. The entire variable domain, with the rest obtained from reference TRBV5-4 and TRBJ2-3, is as follows: ETGVTQSPTHLIKTRGQQVTLRCSSQSGHNTVSWYQQALGQGPQFIFQYYREEENGRGNFPPRFSGLQFPNYSSELNVNALELDDSALYLCASSTRSGTDTQYFGPGTRLTVL.

The chain has TRBV6-5 and TRBJ1-1; D gene uncertain. The V gene's germline CDR1 is MNHEY and CDR2 SVGAGI. The CDR3 has 16 amino acids. V lost 0 bases and J lost 3, with 14 bases in between. CDR3 DNA: TGTGCCAGCAGTTACTCGGGTTTAAACAGTGACACTGAAGCTTTCTTT. As protein: CASSYSGLNSDTEAFF.